Following are 11 T cell receptor beta chains from one sample sequenced in a study of cytomegalovirus exposure and HLA in healthy donors (dated by TCRdb to about 2017). Library method: the immunoSEQ multiplex PCR assay. The multiplex PCR relied on a mix of 60 forward primers for TCR Vbeta segments and 13 reverse primers for TCR Jbeta segments. The table comes from immuneACCESS by way of TCRdb, which keeps in-frame sequences with V and J called. Part of the clones is missing from these tables; in studies checked, under half for an unresolved V gene and the rest for unknown reasons. The sample contains about 110,000 clones, about 64% of them found a single time. The top ten hold roughly 8.3% of the sample. The sample was PBMCs. The receptors stem from a man between 18 and 29 years old in good health and CMV-seropositive.

There are a few counts of this clone. This chain uses TRBV6-4 with TRBJ2-1, with TRBD2 identical over 8 bases. The germline CDR1 and CDR2 sequences are MRHNA and SNTAGT. V trimming: 0 bases; J trimming: 8 bases; junction bases outside the gene matches: 9. The CDR3 totals 16 residues. CDR3 loop: CASSDSGGGGIDEQFF. DNA of the CDR3: TGTGCCAGCAGTGACTCTGGGGGCGGGGGGATCGATGAGCAGTTCTTC.

The rearrangement links TRBV5-1 to TRBJ1-1; D ambiguous. Trimming cost V 0 bases and J 1 base, with 7 bases left between them. This CDR3 has 14 amino acids. Looked up from germline, CDR1 is SGHRS and CDR2 is YFSETQ. CDR3 sequence: CASSLDRPNTEAFF. For the CDR3, the DNA is TGCGCCAGCAGCTTGGACAGACCGAACACTGAAGCTTTCTTT.

The chain recombines TRBV27 with TRBJ1-5; 7 bases fit TRBD1. Germline V lookup: CDR1 MNHEY, CDR2 SMNVEV (reference sequence). The CDR3 consists of 14 residues. The junction had 3 bases not matched to a gene; V was cut back by 6 bases and J by 1 base. This CDR3 reads CASRPGGSNQPQHF. Here the CDR3 DNA reads TGTGCCAGCAGACCAGGGGGAAGCAATCAGCCCCAGCATTTT.

This clone ranks as medium-sized. V usage is TRBV7-6 and J usage is TRBJ1-4; a weak D match, TRBD1 (5 bases). Germline CDR1 and CDR2: SGHVS and FNYEAQ. The CDR3 length is 15 residues. Trimming cost V 1 base and J 7 bases, with 13 bases left between them. The CDR3 sequence is CASSLGGLLGEKLFF. CDR3 DNA sequence: TGTGCCAGCAGCTTAGGGGGACTCCTTGGTGAAAAACTGTTTTTT.

The rearrangement links TRBV5-4 to TRBJ2-7; TRBD2 matches at 11 bases. The V segment lost 0 bases and the J segment 3 bases; nucleotides outside the gene matches: 14. The CDR3 totals 19 residues. Germline loops: CDR1 SGHNT, CDR2 YYREEE (reference sequence). CDR3 nucleotides: TGTGCCAGCAGCTTGGTCGGGACTAGCGGAGGGCTCAACCTCTACGAGCAGTACTTC. This codes for CASSLVGTSGGLNLYEQYF.

The chain couples TRBV7-9 to TRBJ2-7, with 8 bases identical to TRBD2. The V and J ends lost 5 bases and 0 bases, in that order; junction bases with no gene match: 6. The CDR3 totals 15 residues. The germline V gene has CDR1 SEHNR and CDR2 FQNEAQ (reference sequence). As DNA, the CDR3 is TGTGCCAGCAGCCAGCGTCGGGGGGGCTCCTACGAGCAGTACTTC. Amino acid sequence: CASSQRRGGSYEQYF.

The chain employs TRBV15 and TRBJ1-2; D not resolved. Trimming stripped 9 bases from V and 7 bases from J, with 21 bases between. CDR1 is LNHNV and CDR2 is YYDKDF in the germline V gene (reference sequence). The CDR3 consists of 14 residues. CDR3 in amino acids: CATTEGVGFGGYTF. The CDR3 DNA is TGTGCCACAACTGAGGGTGTTGGTTTTGGTGGCTACACCTTC. The full variable domain, its missing parts supplied by reference TRBV15 and TRBJ1-2, is DAMVIQNPRYQVTQFGKPVTLSCSQTLNHNVMYWYQQKSSQAPKLLFHYYDKDFNNEADTPDNFQSRRPNTSFCFLDIRSPGLGDTAMYLCATTEGVGFGGYTFGSGTRLTVV.

The V gene is TRBV27, the J gene TRBJ1-2; D gene unclear. Per the germline V gene, CDR1 is MNHEY and CDR2 is SMNVEV (reference sequence). The CDR3 is 12 amino acids. With 8 bases removed from V and 0 bases from J, the gap between germline ends came to 7 bases. The CDR3 sequence: CASSSPNYGYTF. In DNA, the CDR3 is TGTGCCAGCTCATCCCCTAACTATGGCTACACCTTC.

The V gene is TRBV28, the J gene TRBJ1-5; D possibly corresponds to TRBD1 (6 bases). Germline V gives CDR1 MDHEN, CDR2 SYDVKM. Trimming removed 7 bases from V and 5 bases from J, with 21 bases in between. The CDR3 is 16 residues long. The CDR3 coding sequence is TGTGCCAGCACACCCAACCGGGACACCTTGGATCAGCCCCAGCATTTT. Translated, it gives CASTPNRDTLDQPQHF.

The count of this clone is one. The chain employs TRBV28 and TRBJ1-1; D ambiguous. There are 12 residues in the CDR3. The germline CDR1 and CDR2 sequences are MDHEN and SYDVKM. With 6 bases removed from V and 5 bases from J, the gap between germline ends came to 10 bases. For the CDR3, the DNA is TGTGCCAGCAGACACGGGAGAACTGAAGCTTTCTTT. Translated, it gives CASRHGRTEAFF.

V is TRBV28 and J is TRBJ2-7, with 7 bases fitting TRBD2. The CDR3 has 15 residues. V shed 5 bases, J shed 4 bases, and the junction held 11 bases outside the gene matches. The germline V gene encodes CDR1 MDHEN and CDR2 SYDVKM. CDR3 sequence reads: CASSNSGGPFYEQYF. CDR3 coding DNA: TGTGCCAGCAGTAACTCGGGGGGACCTTTTTACGAGCAGTACTTC.